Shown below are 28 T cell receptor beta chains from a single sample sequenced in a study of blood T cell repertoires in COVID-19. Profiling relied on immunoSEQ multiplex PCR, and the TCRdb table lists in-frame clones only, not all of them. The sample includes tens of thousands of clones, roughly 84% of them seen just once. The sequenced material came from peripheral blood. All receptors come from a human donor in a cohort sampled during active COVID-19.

The CDR3 DNA is TGCAGCTATTCCCTAAATTCGGGCTCCTACGAGCAGTACTTC. This codes for CSYSLNSGSYEQYF. The rearrangement joins TRBV29-1 to TRBJ2-7; D is undetermined. The germline CDR1 and CDR2 sequences are SQVTM and ANQGSEA. Deletions cut 8 bases from V and 0 bases from J, with 17 bases between. The CDR3 has 14 residues.

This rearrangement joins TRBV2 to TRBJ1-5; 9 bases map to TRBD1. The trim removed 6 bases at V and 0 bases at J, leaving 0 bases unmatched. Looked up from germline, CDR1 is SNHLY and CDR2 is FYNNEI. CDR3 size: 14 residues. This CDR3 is CASRGQGSNQPQHF. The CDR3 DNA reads TGTGCCAGCAGGGGACAGGGTAGCAATCAGCCCCAGCATTTT.

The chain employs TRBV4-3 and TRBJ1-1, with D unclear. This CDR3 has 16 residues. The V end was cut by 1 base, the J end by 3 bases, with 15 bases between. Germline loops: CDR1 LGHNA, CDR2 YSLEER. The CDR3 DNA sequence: TGCGCCAGCAGCCAAGGAGCCGGGGTAAGGGACACTGAAGCTTTCTTT. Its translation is CASSQGAGVRDTEAFF.

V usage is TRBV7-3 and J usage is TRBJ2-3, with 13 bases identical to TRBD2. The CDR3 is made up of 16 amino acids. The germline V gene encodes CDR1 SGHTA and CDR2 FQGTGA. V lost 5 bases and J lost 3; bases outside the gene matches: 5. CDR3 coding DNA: TGTGCCAGCAGCGCTGGGACTAGCGGGGCGACAGATACGCAGTATTTT. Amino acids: CASSAGTSGATDTQYF.

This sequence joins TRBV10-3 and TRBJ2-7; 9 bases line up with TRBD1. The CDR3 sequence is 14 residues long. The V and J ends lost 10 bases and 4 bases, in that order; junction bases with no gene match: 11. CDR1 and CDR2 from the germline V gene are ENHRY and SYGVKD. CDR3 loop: CATGSGTGSYEQYF. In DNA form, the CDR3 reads TGTGCCACCGGATCGGGGACAGGGTCGTACGAGCAGTACTTC.

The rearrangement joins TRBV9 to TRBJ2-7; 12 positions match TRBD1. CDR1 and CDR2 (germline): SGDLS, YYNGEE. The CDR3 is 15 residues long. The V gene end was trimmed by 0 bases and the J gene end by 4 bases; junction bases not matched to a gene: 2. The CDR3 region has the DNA TGTGCCAGCAGCGTAGGGGACAGGGGGCTGTACGAGCAGTACTTC. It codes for CASSVGDRGLYEQYF.

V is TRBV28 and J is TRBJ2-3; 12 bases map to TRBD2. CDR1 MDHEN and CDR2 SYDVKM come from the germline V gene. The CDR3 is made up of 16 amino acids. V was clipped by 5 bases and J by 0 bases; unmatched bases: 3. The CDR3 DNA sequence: TGTGCCAGCAGTCAGGGGACTAGCGGGAGCACAGATACGCAGTATTTT. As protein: CASSQGTSGSTDTQYF.

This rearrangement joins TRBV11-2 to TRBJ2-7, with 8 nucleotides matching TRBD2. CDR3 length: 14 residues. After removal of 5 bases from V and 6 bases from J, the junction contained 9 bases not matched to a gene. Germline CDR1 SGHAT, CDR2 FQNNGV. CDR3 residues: CASSRIVAGGEQYF. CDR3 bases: TGTGCCAGCAGCCGTATCGTCGCGGGGGGCGAGCAGTACTTC.

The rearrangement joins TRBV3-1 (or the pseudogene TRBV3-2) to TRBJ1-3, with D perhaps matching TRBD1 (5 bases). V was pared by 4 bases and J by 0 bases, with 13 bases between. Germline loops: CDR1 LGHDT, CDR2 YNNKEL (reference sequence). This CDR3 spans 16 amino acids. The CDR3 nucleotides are TGTGCCAGCAGCCGCGGGACCTCCACCTCTGGAAACACCATATATTTT. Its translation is CASSRGTSTSGNTIYF.

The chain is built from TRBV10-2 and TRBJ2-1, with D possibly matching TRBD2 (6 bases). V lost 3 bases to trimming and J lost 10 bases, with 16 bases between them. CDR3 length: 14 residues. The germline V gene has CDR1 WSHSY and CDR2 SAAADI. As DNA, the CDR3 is TGCGCCAGCAGTGAAAGGATACTAGCTCCCGAGCAGTTCTTC. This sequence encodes CASSERILAPEQFF.

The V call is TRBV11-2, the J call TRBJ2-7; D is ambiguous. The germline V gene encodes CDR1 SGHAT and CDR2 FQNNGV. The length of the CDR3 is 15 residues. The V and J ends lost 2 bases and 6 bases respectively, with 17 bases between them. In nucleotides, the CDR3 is TGTGCCAGCAGCTTATCGCCAGACTCCCTCCGCGAGCAGTACTTC. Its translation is CASSLSPDSLREQYF.

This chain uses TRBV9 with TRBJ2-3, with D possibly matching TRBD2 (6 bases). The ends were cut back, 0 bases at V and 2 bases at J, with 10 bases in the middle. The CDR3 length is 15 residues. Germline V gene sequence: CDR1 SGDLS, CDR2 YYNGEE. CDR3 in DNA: TGTGCCAGCAGCGTAGGGCAGCGGGCCACAGATACGCAGTATTTT. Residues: CASSVGQRATDTQYF.

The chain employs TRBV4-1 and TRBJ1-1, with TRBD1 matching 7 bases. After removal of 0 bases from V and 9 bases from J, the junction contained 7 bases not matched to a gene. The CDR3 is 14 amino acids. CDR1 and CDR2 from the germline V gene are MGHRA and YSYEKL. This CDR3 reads CASSQEGGQTKAFF. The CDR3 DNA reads TGCGCCAGCAGCCAAGAAGGGGGACAGACTAAAGCTTTCTTT.

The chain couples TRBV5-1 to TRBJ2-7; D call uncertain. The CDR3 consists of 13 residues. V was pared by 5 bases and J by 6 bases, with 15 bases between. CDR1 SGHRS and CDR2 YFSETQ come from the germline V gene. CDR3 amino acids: CASSPTSIFEQYF. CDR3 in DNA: TGCGCCAGCAGTCCCACTTCTATCTTCGAGCAGTACTTC.

CDR3: CASSPLQGTNTEAFF. For the CDR3, the DNA is TGTGCCAGCAGCCCCCTACAGGGAACGAACACTGAAGCTTTCTTT. The genes are TRBV7-9 and TRBJ1-1; D might be TRBD1 (6 bases). The CDR3 sequence is 15 residues long. Germline CDR1 is SEHNR and CDR2 is FQNEAQ (reference sequence). Trimming cost V 5 bases and J 1 base, with 14 bases left between them.

CDR3 sequence reads: CASSLPGLMNTGELFF. DNA of the CDR3: TGCGCCAGCAGCTTACCGGGACTCATGAACACCGGGGAGCTGTTTTTT. The genes are TRBV5-1 and TRBJ2-2, with a possible D match to TRBD2 (6 bases). The V end was cut by 2 bases, the J end by 1 base, with 12 bases between. CDR1 is SGHRS, CDR2 YFSETQ, per germline. The CDR3 consists of 16 residues.

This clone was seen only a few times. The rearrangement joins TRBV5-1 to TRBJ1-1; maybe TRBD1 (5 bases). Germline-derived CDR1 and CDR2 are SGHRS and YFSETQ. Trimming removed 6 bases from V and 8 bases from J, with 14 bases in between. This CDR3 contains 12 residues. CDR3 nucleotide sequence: TGCGCCAGCACCAACCAAAAGGGGGAAGCTTTCTTT. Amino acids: CASTNQKGEAFF.

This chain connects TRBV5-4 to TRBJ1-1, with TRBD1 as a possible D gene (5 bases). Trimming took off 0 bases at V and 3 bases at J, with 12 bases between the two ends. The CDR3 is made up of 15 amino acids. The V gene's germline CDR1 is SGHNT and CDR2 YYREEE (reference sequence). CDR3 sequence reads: CASSLAKGLDTEAFF. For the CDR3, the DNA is TGTGCCAGCAGCTTGGCCAAGGGGTTGGACACTGAAGCTTTCTTT.

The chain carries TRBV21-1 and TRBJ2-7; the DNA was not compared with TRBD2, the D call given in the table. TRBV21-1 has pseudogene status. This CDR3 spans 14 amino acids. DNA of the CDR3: TGTGCCAGCAGCAAAAGGCCGACGGGCTACGAGCAGTACTTC. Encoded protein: CASSKRPTGYEQYF.

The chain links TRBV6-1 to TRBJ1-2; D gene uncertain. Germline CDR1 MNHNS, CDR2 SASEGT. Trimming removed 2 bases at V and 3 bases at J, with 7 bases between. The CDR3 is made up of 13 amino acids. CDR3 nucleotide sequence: TGTGCCAGCAGTGAAATATTTTACTATGGCTACACCTTC. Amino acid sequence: CASSEIFYYGYTF.

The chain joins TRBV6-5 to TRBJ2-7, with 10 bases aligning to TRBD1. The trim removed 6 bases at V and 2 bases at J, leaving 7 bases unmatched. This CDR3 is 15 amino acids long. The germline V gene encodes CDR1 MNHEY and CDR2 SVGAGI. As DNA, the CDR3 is TGTGCCAGCAGCTTCTCCGGGACAGGGGCCTACGAGCAGTACTTC. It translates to CASSFSGTGAYEQYF.

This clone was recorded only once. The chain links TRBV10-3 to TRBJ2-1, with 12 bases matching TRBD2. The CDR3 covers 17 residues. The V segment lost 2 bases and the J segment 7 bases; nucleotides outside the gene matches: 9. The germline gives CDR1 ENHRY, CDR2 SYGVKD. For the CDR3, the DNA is TGTGCCATCAGTGAGCTACAGACTAGCGGGGGTCTAAATGAGCAGTTCTTC. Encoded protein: CAISELQTSGGLNEQFF.

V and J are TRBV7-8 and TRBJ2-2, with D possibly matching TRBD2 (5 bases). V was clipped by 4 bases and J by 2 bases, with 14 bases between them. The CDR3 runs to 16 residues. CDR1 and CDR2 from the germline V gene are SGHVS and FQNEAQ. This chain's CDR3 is CASSSGSLLNTGELFF. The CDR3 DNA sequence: TGTGCCAGCAGCTCTGGGAGCCTTTTAAACACCGGGGAGCTGTTTTTT. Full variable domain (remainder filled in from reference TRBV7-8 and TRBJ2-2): GAGVSQSPRYKVAKRGQDVALRCDPISGHVSLFWYQQALGQGPEFLTYFQNEAQLDKSGLPSDRFFAERPEGSVSTLKIQRTQQEDSAVYLCASSSGSLLNTGELFFGEGSRLTVL.

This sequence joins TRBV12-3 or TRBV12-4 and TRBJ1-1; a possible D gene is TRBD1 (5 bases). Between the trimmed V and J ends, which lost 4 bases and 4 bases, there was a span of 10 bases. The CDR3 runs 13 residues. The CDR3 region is CASSYHQGTEAFF. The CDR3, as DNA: TGTGCCAGCAGTTACCATCAGGGCACTGAAGCTTTCTTT.

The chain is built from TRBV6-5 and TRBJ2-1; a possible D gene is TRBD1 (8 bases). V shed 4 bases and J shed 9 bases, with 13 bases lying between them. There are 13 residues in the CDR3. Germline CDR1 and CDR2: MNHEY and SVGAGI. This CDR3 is CASSSNRGGEQFF. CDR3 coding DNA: TGTGCCAGCAGTTCCAACAGGGGGGGTGAGCAGTTCTTC.

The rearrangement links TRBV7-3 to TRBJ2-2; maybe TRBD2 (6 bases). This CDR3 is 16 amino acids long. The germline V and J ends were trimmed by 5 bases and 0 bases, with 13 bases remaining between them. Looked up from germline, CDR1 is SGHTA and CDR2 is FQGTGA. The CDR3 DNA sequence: TGTGCCAGCAGCCCCCCTGGCGGGGCGAACACCGGGGAGCTGTTTTTT. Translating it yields CASSPPGGANTGELFF.

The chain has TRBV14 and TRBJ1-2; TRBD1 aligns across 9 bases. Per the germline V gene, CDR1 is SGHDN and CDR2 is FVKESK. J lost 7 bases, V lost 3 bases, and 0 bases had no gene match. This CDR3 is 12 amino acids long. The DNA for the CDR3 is TGTGCCAGCAGCCAGGACAGGGGTGGCTACACCTTC. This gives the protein CASSQDRGGYTF.

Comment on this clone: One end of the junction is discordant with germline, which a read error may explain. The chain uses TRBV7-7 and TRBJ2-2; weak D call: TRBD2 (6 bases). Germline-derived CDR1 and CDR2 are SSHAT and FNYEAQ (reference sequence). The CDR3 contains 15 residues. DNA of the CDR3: TGTGCTAGCAGCCCCGGGTCGGGGGTGACCGGGGAGCTGTTTTTT. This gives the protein CASSPGSGVTGELFF. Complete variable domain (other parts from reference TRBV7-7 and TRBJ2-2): GAGVSQSPRYKVTKRGQDVTLRCDPISSHATLYWYQQALGQGPEFLTYFNYEAQPDKSGLPSDRFSAERPEGSISTLTIQRTEQRDSAMYRCASSPGSGVTGELFFGEGSRLTVL.